Following are 22 T cell receptor beta chains from one sample sequenced in a study of CD4 T cells in relation to SARS-CoV-2 and coronaviruses. Assay used: immunoSEQ multiplex PCR; TCRdb lists only in-frame clones, some missing. In the table there are roughly 30,000 clones, around 80% of which are singletons. Unexposed donor CD4+ T cells date from about 2011-2018, before the COVID-19 pandemic. The cells were cultured for 9 to 11 days before CD4+ T cells were isolated. No antigens are known for them. Source material: CD4+ T cells from PBMCs, cultured in vitro. These receptors were collected from a human donor in good health.

The chain is built from TRBV7-9 and TRBJ2-7; D gene unclear. This CDR3 region has 14 residues. Deletions cut 3 bases from V and 1 base from J, with 10 bases between. The V gene's germline CDR1 is SEHNR and CDR2 FQNEAQ (reference sequence). CDR3 nucleotide sequence: TGTGCCAGCAGCTTCTCTGGCGGTTCCTACGAGCAGTACTTC. Encoded protein: CASSFSGGSYEQYF.

This clone was detected only a few times. This sequence joins TRBV6-4 and TRBJ2-6; D ambiguous. The V end was cut by 0 bases, the J end by 0 bases, with 3 bases between. CDR1 is MRHNA and CDR2 is SNTAGT in the germline V gene. The CDR3 consists of 15 residues. This CDR3 is CASSDSNSGANVLTF. In nucleotides, the CDR3 is TGTGCCAGCAGTGACTCCAACTCTGGGGCCAACGTCCTGACTTTC.

The rearrangement uses TRBV7-9 and TRBJ2-3; 11 bases line up with TRBD1. The germline gives CDR1 SEHNR, CDR2 FQNEAQ (reference sequence). Trimming took 5 bases from V and 6 from J; bases not matched to a gene: 1. The CDR3 covers 13 residues. The CDR3 sequence is CASSGQGADTQYF. Written as DNA, the CDR3 is TGTGCCAGCAGCGGACAGGGGGCCGATACGCAGTATTTT.

The chain combines TRBV4-2 with TRBJ2-1; 9 bases match TRBD2. This CDR3 spans 18 amino acids. V shed 0 bases and J 6 bases; nucleotides not matched to a gene: 12. Per the germline V gene, CDR1 is LGHNA and CDR2 is YNFKEQ. For the CDR3, the DNA is TGTGCCAGCAGCCAAGATAAAGGGCTAGCGGGGAGATCCAATGAGCAGTTCTTC. Amino acid sequence: CASSQDKGLAGRSNEQFF.

The chain links TRBV25-1 to TRBJ1-2; the D gene is possibly TRBD1 (5 bases). Between the trimmed V and J ends, which lost 3 bases and 4 bases, there was a span of 12 bases. The CDR3 length is 14 residues. CDR1 and CDR2 (germline): MGHDK, SYGVNS. The CDR3 DNA follows: TGTGCCAGCAGTGATATAGGGGCTGGCTATGGCTACACCTTC. It is translated as CASSDIGAGYGYTF.

This clone was counted only a few times. The rearrangement links TRBV19 to TRBJ1-1; D gene unclear. The CDR3 contains 16 residues. Trimming cost V 1 base and J 0 bases, with 12 bases left between them. Germline loops: CDR1 LNHDA, CDR2 SQIVND (reference sequence). CDR3 protein: CASSIARGAMNTEAFF. DNA of the CDR3: TGTGCCAGTAGTATAGCCCGTGGTGCCATGAACACTGAAGCTTTCTTT. The whole variable domain, filled in from reference TRBV19 and TRBJ1-1, reads DGGITQSPKYLFRKEGQNVTLSCEQNLNHDAMYWYRQDPGQGLRLIYYSQIVNDFQKGDIAEGYSVSREKKESFPLTVTSAQKNPTAFYLCASSIARGAMNTEAFFGQGTRLTVV.

Concerning this clone: The same CDR3 is also encoded by other DNA sequences in this sample. This chain links TRBV7-2 with TRBJ2-5; tentatively, D is TRBD1 or TRBD2 (5 bases each). This CDR3 contains 14 residues. Germline loops: CDR1 SGHTA, CDR2 FQGNSA. The V gene lost 5 bases and the J gene lost 5 bases, with 15 bases spanning the gap. The CDR3 bases are TGTGCCAGCAGCCTGGGGCTAGCCGGGGAGACCCAGTACTTC. It yields the protein CASSLGLAGETQYF.

This clone was counted only a few times. This chain uses TRBV7-9 with TRBJ2-7; D gene ambiguous. V was clipped by 2 bases and J by 3 bases, with 5 bases between them. Looked up from germline, CDR1 is SEHNR and CDR2 is FQNEAQ (reference sequence). The CDR3 totals 12 residues. The CDR3 DNA follows: TGTGCCAGCAGCTTACGAAGCTACGAGCAGTACTTC. It translates to CASSLRSYEQYF.

The chain couples TRBV24-1 to TRBJ1-5, with D unclear. Germline loops: CDR1 KGHDR, CDR2 SFDVKD. The CDR3 is made up of 14 amino acids. Trimming pared 3 bases from V and 0 bases from J, leaving 5 bases between. The CDR3 here is CATSDGNSNQPQHF. The CDR3 bases are TGTGCCACCAGTGATGGTAATAGCAATCAGCCCCAGCATTTT.

The V and J genes are TRBV29-1 and TRBJ1-1, with 7 nucleotides matching TRBD1. CDR1 and CDR2 from the germline V gene are SQVTM and ANQGSEA. V was clipped by 7 bases and J by 1 base; unmatched bases: 9. The CDR3 has 14 amino acids. Here the CDR3 reads CSASTGVGNTEAFF. In DNA form, the CDR3 reads TGCAGCGCCTCTACAGGGGTAGGGAACACTGAAGCTTTCTTT.

The rearrangement joins TRBV6-7 to TRBJ2-2; the D gene could be TRBD1 or TRBD2 (6 bases each). TRBV6-7 is reported as an ORF; its role is uncertain. The CDR3 has 15 amino acids. Trimming removed 11 bases at V and 0 bases at J, with 16 bases between. The CDR3 nucleotides read TGTGCCTCCCAAGGGGGGCCTCCGAACACCGGGGAGCTGTTTTTT. Protein product: CASQGGPPNTGELFF.

The chain employs TRBV2 and TRBJ2-3; D unresolved. Germline V gene lookup returns CDR1 SNHLY and CDR2 FYNNEI. V gave up 8 bases and J gave up 2 bases, with 17 bases separating them. CDR3 length: 15 amino acids. In DNA, the CDR3 is TGTGCCAGCCTTGCTAGTATTAGCCCCACAGATACGCAGTATTTT. Protein sequence: CASLASISPTDTQYF.

The gene calls are TRBV6-2 or TRBV6-3 and TRBJ1-4; TRBD1 aligns across 10 bases. The CDR3 loop spans 16 amino acids. CDR1 and CDR2 (germline): MNHEY, SVGEGT. With V trimmed by 6 bases and J by 6 bases, 10 bases remained unmatched. The CDR3 loop is CASSRDGQGGYEKLFF. The DNA for the CDR3 is TGTGCCAGCAGCCGAGACGGACAGGGGGGATATGAAAAACTGTTTTTT.

The CDR3 protein is CASSRTSGGAANEQFF. The CDR3 coding sequence is TGTGCCAGCAGCCGGACTAGCGGGGGGGCCGCCAATGAGCAGTTCTTC. This chain joins TRBV4-2 and TRBJ2-1, with TRBD2 matching 15 bases. This CDR3 has 16 amino acids. V lost 4 bases and J lost 6; bases outside the gene matches: 4. Germline V gene data show CDR1 as LGHNA and CDR2 as YNFKEQ.

This chain uses TRBV6-6 with TRBJ2-7; D is perhaps TRBD1 (7 bases). V was pared by 2 bases and J by 6 bases, with 17 bases between. This CDR3 is built from 15 residues. The germline gives CDR1 MNHNY, CDR2 SVGAGI (reference sequence). This CDR3 is CASSYRGVGGGEQYF. The CDR3 DNA follows: TGTGCCAGCAGTTACAGGGGGGTAGGGGGCGGCGAGCAGTACTTC.

This clone was observed a single time. This chain uses TRBV4-1 with TRBJ2-4; 7 positions agree with TRBD2. Germline trimming cut 0 bases from V and 5 bases from J; bases unmatched to any gene: 4. CDR3 length: 15 amino acids. The germline CDR1 and CDR2 sequences are MGHRA and YSYEKL. CDR3: CASSQEGGSQNIQYF. The DNA of the CDR3 is TGCGCCAGCAGCCAAGAGGGAGGGTCCCAAAACATTCAGTACTTC.

This clone was counted a single time. The rearrangement uses TRBV5-1 and TRBJ2-3; D uncertain. V was clipped by 0 bases and J by 8 bases, with 13 bases between them. This CDR3 is 14 amino acids long. Germline V CDR1 and CDR2: SGHRS, YFSETQ. The CDR3 reads CASSLERSSLTQYF. The CDR3 DNA follows: TGCGCCAGCAGCTTGGAGAGATCTTCTCTTACGCAGTATTTT.

The chain employs TRBV2 and TRBJ1-2, with 10 bases matching TRBD1. The trim removed 5 bases at V and 2 bases at J, leaving 8 bases unmatched. Germline lookup yields CDR1 SNHLY and CDR2 FYNNEI. The CDR3 length is 16 residues. The CDR3 sequence is CASSSQTGGANYGYTF. For the CDR3, the DNA is TGTGCCAGCAGTTCCCAGACAGGGGGCGCAAACTATGGCTACACCTTC.

This clone has only a few counts. The V call is TRBV7-8, the J call TRBJ2-7; a possible D gene is TRBD1 (5 bases). Trimming pared 2 bases from V and 2 bases from J, leaving 10 bases between. This CDR3 comprises 14 residues. Germline values: CDR1 SGHVS, CDR2 FQNEAQ. CDR3 in amino acids: CASSLSRGPYEQYF. CDR3 nucleotide sequence: TGTGCCAGCAGCTTAAGTAGGGGTCCCTACGAGCAGTACTTC.

The rearrangement joins TRBV7-9 to TRBJ2-6; no clear D gene. V dropped 0 bases and J dropped 0 bases, with 6 bases sitting between them. The CDR3 runs to 16 residues. Germline CDR1 and CDR2: SEHNR and FQNEAQ (reference sequence). CDR3: CASSLALGSGANVLTF. CDR3 bases: TGTGCCAGCAGCTTAGCGCTAGGCTCTGGGGCCAACGTCCTGACTTTC.

This chain links TRBV5-1 with TRBJ2-3, with unresolved D. The V end lost 0 bases, the J end lost 0 bases, and 8 bases lay between the germline ends. The germline V gene encodes CDR1 SGHRS and CDR2 YFSETQ. The CDR3 is 15 amino acids. CDR3 DNA sequence: TGCGCCAGCAGCTTGGGCCAGACTAGCACAGATACGCAGTATTTT. This translates into CASSLGQTSTDTQYF.

This chain uses TRBV18 with TRBJ2-3; 15 bases are shared with TRBD2. Trimming took 0 bases from V and 6 from J; bases not matched to a gene: 10. The CDR3 is 19 amino acids. The germline CDR1 and CDR2 sequences are KGHSH and LQKENI. CDR3 in amino acids: CASSPPGTSGRMIRDTQYF. As DNA, the CDR3 is TGTGCCAGCTCACCACCCGGGACTAGCGGGAGGATGATTAGGGATACGCAGTATTTT.